A selection of T cell receptor beta chains follows, all from one sample in a study of T cell repertoires in cytomegalovirus infection. One entry per CDR3 protein, called by TCRdb with MiXCR from the reads. Here the sample spans 310,000 or so distinct CDR3 sequences, roughly 25% being singletons. The sequenced material came from PBMCs. Every receptor here comes from a human donor in good health (CMV status not recorded). Some clones in this sample may be carry-over from other donors' samples. The conserved cysteine and the conserved F or W are not part of the CDR3 here. Fields, in order: J gene, CDR3 length, V gene, D gene, CDR3 protein. The D gene is left open where the match is weak.

TRBJ1-5 18 TRBV20-1 TRBD1 SARDLGQGEASYSNQPQH
TRBJ1-5 13 TRBV7-2 NA ASSSYPTVNQPQH
TRBJ2-3 13 TRBV29-1 NA SALFQGTSTDTQY
TRBJ2-2 14 TRBV7-3 NA ASSFFSGMNTGELF
TRBJ2-3 13 TRBV2 NA ASSERRGRTDTQY
TRBJ1-1 11 TRBV5-1 TRBD1 ASRGQVNTEAF
TRBJ2-7 12 TRBV7-2 TRBD2 ASSKTSGAYEQY
TRBJ2-3 13 TRBV20-1 TRBD2 SASPPSGRVDTQY
TRBJ2-1 16 TRBV12-3/TRBV12-4 TRBD2 ASSHRGSGSLTYNEQF
TRBJ1-4 14 TRBV5-8 TRBD1 ASRPGTGASNEKLF
TRBJ2-1 10 TRBV29-1 TRBD2 SVGGGVNEQF
TRBJ2-5 10 TRBV7-8 NA ASSFPGETQY
TRBJ2-1 11 TRBV7-9 NA ASSFAVRNEQF
TRBJ1-2 13 TRBV27 NA ASSLYSGGGGGYT
TRBJ2-2 13 TRBV11-2 NA ASSTGTANTGELF
TRBJ2-7 11 TRBV5-5 NA ASSPRDLYEQY
TRBJ2-2 15 TRBV6-8 TRBD1 ASSPRTGMLNTGELF
TRBJ2-7 11 TRBV7-9 NA ASSLVAGDEQY
TRBJ1-1 12 TRBV7-9 NA ASSLPGQRTEAF
TRBJ2-5 14 TRBV6-2/TRBV6-3 TRBD1 ASGRSDRGQEETQY
TRBJ2-5 12 TRBV7-2 TRBD1 ASSYDRARETQY
TRBJ1-6 12 TRBV28 NA ASSSQGRHSPLH
TRBJ2-1 19 TRBV30 TRBD2 AWSVRTGTSGDPTSLNEQF
TRBJ1-4 11 TRBV5-4 TRBD1 ASSSTGREKLF
TRBJ1-1 13 TRBV14 TRBD1 ASSQEAGQGVKAF
TRBJ2-7 12 TRBV7-2 TRBD2 ASSFGLAGGEQY
TRBJ2-1 10 TRBV12-3/TRBV12-4 NA ASRDTNNEQF
TRBJ1-6 12 TRBV11-2 NA ASSLAGTNSPLH
TRBJ2-1 13 TRBV5-1 NA ASSLVGTSNDEQF
TRBJ2-7 12 TRBV20-1 NA SARDSGLAYEQY
TRBJ2-7 10 TRBV20-1 NA SVGRSSYEQY
TRBJ2-7 13 TRBV20-1 NA SAREGRGPPDEQY
TRBJ2-2 13 TRBV7-2 NA ASSPGGLTTGELF
TRBJ2-5 12 TRBV19 NA ASSISAPEETQY
TRBJ1-5 10 TRBV20-1 TRBD1 SGGQLNQPQH
TRBJ2-1 12 TRBV19 TRBD2 ATRTSGTYNEQF
TRBJ1-5 12 TRBV7-9 NA ASSFAVSNQPQH
TRBJ1-4 16 TRBV6-5 NA ASSYSRPTDATNEKLF
TRBJ1-2 12 TRBV28 NA ASTLGIFDYGYT
TRBJ1-5 14 TRBV20-1 TRBD1 SATRTGGYSNQPQH
TRBJ1-5 12 TRBV20-1 NA SAVALYSNQPQH
TRBJ2-1 13 TRBV7-9 TRBD2 ASSPPPSGGNEQF
TRBJ1-2 11 TRBV28 NA ASRPPEYYGYT
TRBJ2-1 13 TRBV11-3 TRBD1 ASSLAGTAHNEQF
TRBJ2-1 13 TRBV7-2 TRBD2 ASSVSSGNYNEQF
TRBJ2-1 14 TRBV7-2 TRBD2 ASSPLLAGGVNEQF
TRBJ2-7 12 TRBV28 TRBD1 ASGLRQGDYEQY
TRBJ2-7 14 TRBV11-2 NA ASSLVWSISSYEQY
TRBJ1-1 13 TRBV6-5 TRBD1 ASSYGDRGGTEAF
TRBJ2-3 14 TRBV2 NA ASSERANFYTDTQY
TRBJ2-7 10 TRBV28 TRBD1 ASSNRGDEQY
TRBJ2-2 14 TRBV5-5 NA ASSLEQGLNTGELF
TRBJ2-2 13 TRBV7-9 NA ASSLYLTNTGELF